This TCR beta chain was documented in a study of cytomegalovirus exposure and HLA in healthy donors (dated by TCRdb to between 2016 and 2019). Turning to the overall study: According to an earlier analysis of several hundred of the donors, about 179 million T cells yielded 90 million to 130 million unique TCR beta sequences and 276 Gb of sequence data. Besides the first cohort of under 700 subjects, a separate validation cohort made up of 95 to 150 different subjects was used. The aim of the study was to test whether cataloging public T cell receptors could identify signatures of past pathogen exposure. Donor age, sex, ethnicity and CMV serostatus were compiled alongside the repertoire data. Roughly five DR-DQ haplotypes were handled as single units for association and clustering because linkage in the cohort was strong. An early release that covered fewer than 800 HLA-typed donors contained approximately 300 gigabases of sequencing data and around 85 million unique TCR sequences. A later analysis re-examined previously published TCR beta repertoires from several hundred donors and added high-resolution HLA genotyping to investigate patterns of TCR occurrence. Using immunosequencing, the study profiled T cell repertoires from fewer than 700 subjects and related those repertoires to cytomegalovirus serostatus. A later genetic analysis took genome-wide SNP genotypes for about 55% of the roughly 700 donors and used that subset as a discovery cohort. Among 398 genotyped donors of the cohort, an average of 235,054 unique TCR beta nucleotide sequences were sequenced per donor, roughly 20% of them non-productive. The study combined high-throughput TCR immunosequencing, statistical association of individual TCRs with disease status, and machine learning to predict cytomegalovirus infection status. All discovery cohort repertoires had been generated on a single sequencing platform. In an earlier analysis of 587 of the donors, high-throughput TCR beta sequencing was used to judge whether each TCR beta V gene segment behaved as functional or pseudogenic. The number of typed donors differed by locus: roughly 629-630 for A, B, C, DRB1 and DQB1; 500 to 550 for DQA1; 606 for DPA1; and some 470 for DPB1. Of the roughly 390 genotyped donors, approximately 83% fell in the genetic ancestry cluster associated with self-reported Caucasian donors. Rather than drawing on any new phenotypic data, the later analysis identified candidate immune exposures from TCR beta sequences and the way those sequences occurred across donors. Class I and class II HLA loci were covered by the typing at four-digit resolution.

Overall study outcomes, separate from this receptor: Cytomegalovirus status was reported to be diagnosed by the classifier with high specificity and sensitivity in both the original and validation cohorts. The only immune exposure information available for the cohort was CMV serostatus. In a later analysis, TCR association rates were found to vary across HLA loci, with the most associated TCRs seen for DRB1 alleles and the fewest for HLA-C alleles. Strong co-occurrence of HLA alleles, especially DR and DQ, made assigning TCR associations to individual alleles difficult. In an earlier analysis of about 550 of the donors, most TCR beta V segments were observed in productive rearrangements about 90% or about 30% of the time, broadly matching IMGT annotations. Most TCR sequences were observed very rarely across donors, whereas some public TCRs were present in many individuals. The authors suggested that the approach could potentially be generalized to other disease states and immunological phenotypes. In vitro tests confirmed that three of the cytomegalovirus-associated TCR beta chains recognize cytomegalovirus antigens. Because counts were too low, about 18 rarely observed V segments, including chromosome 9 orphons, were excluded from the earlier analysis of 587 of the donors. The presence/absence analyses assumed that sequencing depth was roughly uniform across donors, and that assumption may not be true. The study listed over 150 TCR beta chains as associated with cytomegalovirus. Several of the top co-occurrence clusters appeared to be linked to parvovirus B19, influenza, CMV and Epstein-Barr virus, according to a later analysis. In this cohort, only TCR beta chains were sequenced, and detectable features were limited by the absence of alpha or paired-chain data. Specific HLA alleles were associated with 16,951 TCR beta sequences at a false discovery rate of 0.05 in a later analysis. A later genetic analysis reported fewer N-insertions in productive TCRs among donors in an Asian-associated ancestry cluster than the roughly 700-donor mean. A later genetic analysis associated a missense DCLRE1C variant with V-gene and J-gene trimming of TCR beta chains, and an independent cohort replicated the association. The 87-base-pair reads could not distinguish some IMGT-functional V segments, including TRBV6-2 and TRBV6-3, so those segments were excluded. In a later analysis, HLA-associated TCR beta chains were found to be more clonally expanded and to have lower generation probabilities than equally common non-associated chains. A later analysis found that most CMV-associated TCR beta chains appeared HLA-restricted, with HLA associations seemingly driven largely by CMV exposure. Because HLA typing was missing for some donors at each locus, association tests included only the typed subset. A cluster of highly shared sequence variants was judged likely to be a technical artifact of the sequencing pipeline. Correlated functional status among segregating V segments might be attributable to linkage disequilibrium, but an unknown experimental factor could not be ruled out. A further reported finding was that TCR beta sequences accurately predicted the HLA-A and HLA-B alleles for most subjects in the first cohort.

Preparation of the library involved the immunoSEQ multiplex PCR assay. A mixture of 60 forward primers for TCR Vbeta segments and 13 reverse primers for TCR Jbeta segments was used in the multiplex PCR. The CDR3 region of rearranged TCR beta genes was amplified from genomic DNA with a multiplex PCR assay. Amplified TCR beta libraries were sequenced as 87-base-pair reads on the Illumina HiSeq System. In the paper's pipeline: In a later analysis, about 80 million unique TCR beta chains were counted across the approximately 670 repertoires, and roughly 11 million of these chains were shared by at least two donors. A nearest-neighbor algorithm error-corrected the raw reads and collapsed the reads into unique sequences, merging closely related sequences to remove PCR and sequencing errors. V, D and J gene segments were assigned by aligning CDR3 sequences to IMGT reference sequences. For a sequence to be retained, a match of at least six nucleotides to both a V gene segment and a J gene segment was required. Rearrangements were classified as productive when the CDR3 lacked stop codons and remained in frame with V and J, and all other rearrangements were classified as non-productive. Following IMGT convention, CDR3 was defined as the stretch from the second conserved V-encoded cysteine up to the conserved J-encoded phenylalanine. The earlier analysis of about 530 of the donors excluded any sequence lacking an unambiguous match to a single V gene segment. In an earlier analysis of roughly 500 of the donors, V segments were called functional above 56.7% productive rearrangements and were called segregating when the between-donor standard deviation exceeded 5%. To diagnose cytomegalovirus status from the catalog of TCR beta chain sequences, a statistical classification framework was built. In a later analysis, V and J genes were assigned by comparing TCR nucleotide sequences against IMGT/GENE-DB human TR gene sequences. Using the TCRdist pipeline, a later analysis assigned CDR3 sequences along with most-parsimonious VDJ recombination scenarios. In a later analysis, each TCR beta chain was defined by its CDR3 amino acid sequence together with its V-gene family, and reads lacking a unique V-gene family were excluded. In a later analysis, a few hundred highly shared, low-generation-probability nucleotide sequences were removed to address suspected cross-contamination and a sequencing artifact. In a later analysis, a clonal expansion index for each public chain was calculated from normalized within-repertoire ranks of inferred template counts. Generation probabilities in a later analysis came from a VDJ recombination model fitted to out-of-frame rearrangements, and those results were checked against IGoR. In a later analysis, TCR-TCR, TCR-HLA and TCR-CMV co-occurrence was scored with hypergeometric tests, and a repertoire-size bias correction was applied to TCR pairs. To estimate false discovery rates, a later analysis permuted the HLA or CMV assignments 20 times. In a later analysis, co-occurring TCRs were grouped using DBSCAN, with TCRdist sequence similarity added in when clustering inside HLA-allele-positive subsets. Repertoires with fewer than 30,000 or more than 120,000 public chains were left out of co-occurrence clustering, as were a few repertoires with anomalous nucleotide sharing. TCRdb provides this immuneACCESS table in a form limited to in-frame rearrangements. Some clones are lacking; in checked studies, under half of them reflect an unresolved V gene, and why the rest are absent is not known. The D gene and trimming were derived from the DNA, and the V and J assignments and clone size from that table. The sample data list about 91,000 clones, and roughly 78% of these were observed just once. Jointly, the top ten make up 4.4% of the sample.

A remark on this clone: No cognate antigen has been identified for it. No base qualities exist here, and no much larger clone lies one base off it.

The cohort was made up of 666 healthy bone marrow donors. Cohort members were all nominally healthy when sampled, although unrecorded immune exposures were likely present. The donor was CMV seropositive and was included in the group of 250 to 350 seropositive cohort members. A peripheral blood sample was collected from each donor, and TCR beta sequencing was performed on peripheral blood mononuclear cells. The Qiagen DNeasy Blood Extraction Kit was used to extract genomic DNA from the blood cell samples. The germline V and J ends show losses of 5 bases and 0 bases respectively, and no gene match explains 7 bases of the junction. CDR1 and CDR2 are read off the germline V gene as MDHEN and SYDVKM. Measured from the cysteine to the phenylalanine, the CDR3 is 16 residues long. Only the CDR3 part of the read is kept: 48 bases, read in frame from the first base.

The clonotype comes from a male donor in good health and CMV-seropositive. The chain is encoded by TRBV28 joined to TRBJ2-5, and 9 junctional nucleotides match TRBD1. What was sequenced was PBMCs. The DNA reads TGTGCCAGCAGTCCCGACAGGGGGGAGGACCAAGAGACCCAGTACTTC. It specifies CASSPDRGEDQETQYF.